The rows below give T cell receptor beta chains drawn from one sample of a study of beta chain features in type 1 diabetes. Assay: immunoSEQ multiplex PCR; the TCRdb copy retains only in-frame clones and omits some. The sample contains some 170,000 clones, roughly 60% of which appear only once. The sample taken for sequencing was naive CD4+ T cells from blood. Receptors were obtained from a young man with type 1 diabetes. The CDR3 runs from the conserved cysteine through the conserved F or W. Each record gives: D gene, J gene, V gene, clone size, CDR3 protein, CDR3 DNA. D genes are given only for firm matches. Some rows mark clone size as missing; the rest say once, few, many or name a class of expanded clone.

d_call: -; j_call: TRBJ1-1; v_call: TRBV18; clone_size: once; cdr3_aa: CASSPPTRGGDTEAFF; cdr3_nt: TGTGCCAGCTCACCACCGACCCGGGGAGGGGACACTGAAGCTTTCTTT
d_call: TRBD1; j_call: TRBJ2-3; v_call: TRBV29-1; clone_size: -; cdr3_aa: CSAPRGGQGSTDTQYF; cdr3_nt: TGCAGCGCCCCAAGGGGCGGACAGGGCTCCACAGATACGCAGTATTTT
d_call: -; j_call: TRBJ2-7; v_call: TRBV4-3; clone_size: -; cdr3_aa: CASSQEAAKRGSTYEQYF; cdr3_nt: TGCGCCAGCAGCCAAGAAGCGGCGAAGAGGGGCAGCACCTACGAGCAGTACTTC
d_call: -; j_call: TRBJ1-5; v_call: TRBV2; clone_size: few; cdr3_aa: CASSEALQANQPQHF; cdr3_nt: TGTGCCAGCAGTGAAGCGCTTCAGGCTAATCAGCCCCAGCATTTT
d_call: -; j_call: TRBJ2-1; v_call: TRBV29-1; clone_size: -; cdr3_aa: CSALRGRGEQFF; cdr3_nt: TGCAGCGCCCTTAGGGGGAGGGGTGAGCAGTTCTTC
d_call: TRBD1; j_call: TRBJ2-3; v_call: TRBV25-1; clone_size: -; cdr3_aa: CASSEYQQGADTQYF; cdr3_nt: TGTGCCAGCAGTGAATATCAACAGGGGGCGGATACGCAGTATTTT
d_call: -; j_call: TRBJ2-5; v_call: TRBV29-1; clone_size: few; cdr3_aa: CSVSLHASQVKETQYF; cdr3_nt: TGCAGCGTTAGTCTTCACGCGTCCCAGGTCAAAGAGACCCAGTACTTC
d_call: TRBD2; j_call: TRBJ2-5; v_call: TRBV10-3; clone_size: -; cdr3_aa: CASKLAGQETQYF; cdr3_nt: TGTGCCAGCAAACTAGCGGGTCAAGAGACCCAGTACTTC
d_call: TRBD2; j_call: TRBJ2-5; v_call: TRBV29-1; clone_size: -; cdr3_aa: CSVRYTSGARETQYF; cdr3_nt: TGCAGCGTCCGCTATACTAGCGGAGCAAGGGAGACCCAGTACTTC
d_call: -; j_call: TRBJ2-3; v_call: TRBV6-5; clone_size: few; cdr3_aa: CASVSGSTDTQYF; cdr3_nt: TGTGCCAGCGTCTCGGGGAGCACAGATACGCAGTATTTT
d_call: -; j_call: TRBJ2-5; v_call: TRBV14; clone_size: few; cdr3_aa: CASSQEGKTTQYF; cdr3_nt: TGTGCCAGCAGCCAAGAAGGAAAGACGACCCAGTACTTC
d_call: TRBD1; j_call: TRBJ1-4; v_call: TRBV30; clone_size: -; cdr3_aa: CAWSGQGGEKLFF; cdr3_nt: TGTGCCTGGAGCGGACAGGGAGGCGAAAAACTGTTTTTT
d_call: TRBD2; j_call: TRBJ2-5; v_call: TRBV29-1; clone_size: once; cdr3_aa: CSVDFSGARETQYF; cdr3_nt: TGCAGCGTTGATTTTAGCGGGGCTCGCGAGACCCAGTACTTC
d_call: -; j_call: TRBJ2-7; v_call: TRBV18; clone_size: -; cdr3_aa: CASSRETGTNEQYF; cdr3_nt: TGTGCCAGCTCGCGCGAAACCGGGACAAACGAGCAGTACTTC
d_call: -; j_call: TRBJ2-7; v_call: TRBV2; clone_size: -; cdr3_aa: CASRVAYEQYF; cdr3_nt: TGTGCCAGCAGGGTCGCGTACGAGCAGTACTTC
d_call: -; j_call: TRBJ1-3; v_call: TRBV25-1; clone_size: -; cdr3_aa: CASTMSGNTIYF; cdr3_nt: TGTGCCAGCACGATGTCCGGAAACACCATATATTTT
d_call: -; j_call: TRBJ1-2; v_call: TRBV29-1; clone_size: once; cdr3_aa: CSVLGTASNYGYTF; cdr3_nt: TGCAGCGTCCTAGGGACGGCAAGTAACTATGGCTACACCTTC
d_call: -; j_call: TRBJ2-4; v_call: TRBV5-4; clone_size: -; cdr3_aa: CASSFGLGAAKNIQYF; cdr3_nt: TGTGCCAGCAGCTTCGGGTTGGGGGCCGCCAAAAACATTCAGTACTTC
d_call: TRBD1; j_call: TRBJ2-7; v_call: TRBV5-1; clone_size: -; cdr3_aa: CASSWTDRGNEQYF; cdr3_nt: TGCGCCAGCAGCTGGACGGACAGGGGAAACGAGCAGTACTTC
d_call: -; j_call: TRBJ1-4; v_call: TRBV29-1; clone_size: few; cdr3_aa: CSAARRDASNEKLFF; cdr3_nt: TGCAGCGCCGCACGCCGGGACGCCTCTAATGAAAAACTGTTTTTT
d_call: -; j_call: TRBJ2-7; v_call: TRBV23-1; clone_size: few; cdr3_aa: CASSQAPGPAAYEQYF; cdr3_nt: TGCGCCAGCAGTCAAGCACCGGGGCCCGCGGCCTACGAGCAGTACTTC
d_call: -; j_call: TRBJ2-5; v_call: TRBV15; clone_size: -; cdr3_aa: CATSPAQGETQYF; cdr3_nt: TGTGCCACCAGCCCCGCCCAGGGGGAGACCCAGTACTTC
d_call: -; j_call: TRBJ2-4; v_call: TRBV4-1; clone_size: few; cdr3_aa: CASSQDRQTQGNIQYF; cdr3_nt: TGCGCCAGCAGCCAAGATCGGCAAACCCAGGGGAACATTCAGTACTTC
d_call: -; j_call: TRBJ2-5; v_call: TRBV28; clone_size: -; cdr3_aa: CASSFPGDGETQYF; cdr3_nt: TGTGCCAGCAGCTTTCCAGGGGATGGAGAGACCCAGTACTTC
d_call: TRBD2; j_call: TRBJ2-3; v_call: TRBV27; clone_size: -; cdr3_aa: CASSSALAGGLYTQYF; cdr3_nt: TGTGCCAGCAGTTCCGCTCTAGCGGGGGGCCTGTATACGCAGTATTTT
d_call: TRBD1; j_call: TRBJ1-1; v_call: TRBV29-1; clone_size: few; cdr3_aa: CSVYTGTDTTEAFF; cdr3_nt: TGCAGCGTGTACACCGGGACAGATACCACTGAAGCTTTCTTT
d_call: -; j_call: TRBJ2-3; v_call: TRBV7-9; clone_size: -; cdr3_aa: CASSLVTDIAAPDTQYF; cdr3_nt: TGTGCCAGCAGCTTAGTGACGGACATAGCGGCGCCAGATACGCAGTATTTT
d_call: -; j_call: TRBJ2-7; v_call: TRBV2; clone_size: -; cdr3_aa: CASSVRWGILYEQYF; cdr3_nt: TGTGCCAGCAGCGTTCGTTGGGGAATCCTCTACGAGCAGTACTTC
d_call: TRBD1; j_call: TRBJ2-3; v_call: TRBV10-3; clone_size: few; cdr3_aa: CATRTGGPDTQYF; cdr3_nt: TGTGCCACCCGGACAGGGGGTCCAGATACGCAGTATTTT
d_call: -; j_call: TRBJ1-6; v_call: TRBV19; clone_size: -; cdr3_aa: CASSFQTGDNSPLHF; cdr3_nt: TGTGCCAGTAGTTTCCAGACGGGGGATAATTCACCCCTCCACTTT
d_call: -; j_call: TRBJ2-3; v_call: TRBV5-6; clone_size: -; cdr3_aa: CASSTPITDTQYF; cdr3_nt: TGTGCCAGCAGCACGCCCATTACAGATACGCAGTATTTT
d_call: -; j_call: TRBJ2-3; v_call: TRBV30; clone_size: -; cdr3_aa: CAWSGIAPPDTQYF; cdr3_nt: TGTGCCTGGAGTGGGATTGCCCCCCCAGATACGCAGTATTTT
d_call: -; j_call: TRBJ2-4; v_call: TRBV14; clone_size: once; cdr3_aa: CASSHGGRIKNIQYF; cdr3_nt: TGTGCCAGCAGCCATGGGGGCAGGATCAAAAACATTCAGTACTTC